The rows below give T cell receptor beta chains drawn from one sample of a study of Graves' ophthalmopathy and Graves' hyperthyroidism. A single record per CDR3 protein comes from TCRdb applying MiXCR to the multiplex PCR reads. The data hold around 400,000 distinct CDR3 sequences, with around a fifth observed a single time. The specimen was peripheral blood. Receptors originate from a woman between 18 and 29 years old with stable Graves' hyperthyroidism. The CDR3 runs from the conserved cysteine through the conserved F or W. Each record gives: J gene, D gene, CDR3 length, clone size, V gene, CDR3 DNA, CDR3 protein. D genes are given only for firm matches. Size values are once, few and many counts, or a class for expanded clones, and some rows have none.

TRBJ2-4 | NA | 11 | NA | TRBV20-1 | TGCAGTTCGGACGTAAAAAACATTCAGTACTTC | CSSDVKNIQYF
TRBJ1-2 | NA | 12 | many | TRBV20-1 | TGCAGTGCGGGACTGGCTAGCTATGGCTACACCTTC | CSAGLASYGYTF
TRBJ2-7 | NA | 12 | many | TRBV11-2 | TGTGCCGGCAGCTTAGCCGACTACGAGCAGTACTTC | CAGSLADYEQYF
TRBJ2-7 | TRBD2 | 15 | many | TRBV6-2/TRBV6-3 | TGTGCCAGCACGATCCCGTTAGCGGGAGCTGGGGAGCAGTACTTC | CASTIPLAGAGEQYF
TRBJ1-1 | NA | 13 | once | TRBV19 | TGTGCCAGTAGTCAAGCAGGGAGGACTGAAGCTTTCTTT | CASSQAGRTEAFF
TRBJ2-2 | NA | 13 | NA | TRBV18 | TGTGCCAGCTCACCACCGGACACCGGGGAGCTGTTTTTT | CASSPPDTGELFF
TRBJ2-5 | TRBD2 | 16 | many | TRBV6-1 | TGTGCCAGCAGTCCCTGGACTAGCGGGGGTGGAGAGACCCAGTACTTC | CASSPWTSGGGETQYF
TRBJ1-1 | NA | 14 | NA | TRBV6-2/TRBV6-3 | TGTGCCAGCAGGGAGGTGTTGCGGAACACTGAAGCTTTCTTT | CASREVLRNTEAFF
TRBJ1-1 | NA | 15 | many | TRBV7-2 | TGTACCAGCAGCCGAGTTGGAGGGGACGGAACTGAAGCTTTCTTT | CTSSRVGGDGTEAFF
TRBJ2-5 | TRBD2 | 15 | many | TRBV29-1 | TGCAGCGTCCTCCCACCGACTAGCGGACAAGAGACCCAGTACTTC | CSVLPPTSGQETQYF
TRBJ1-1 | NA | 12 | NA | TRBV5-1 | TGCGCCAGCACGGACGGGAACACTGAAGCTTTCTTT | CASTDGNTEAFF
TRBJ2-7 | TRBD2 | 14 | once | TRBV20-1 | TGCAGTGCAGGGCTAGCGGGAGGGCCAAACGAGCAGTACTTC | CSAGLAGGPNEQYF
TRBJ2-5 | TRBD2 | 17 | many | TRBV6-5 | TGTGCCAGCAGTTACCCCGGGACTAGCGGAGGGACGGAGACCCAGTACTTC | CASSYPGTSGGTETQYF
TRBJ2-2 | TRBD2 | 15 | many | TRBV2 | TGTGCCAGCAGTTCGGGACTACCGTACACCGGGGAGCTGTTTTTT | CASSSGLPYTGELFF
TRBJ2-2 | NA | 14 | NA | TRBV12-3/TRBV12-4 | TGTGCCAGCAGTCCCCGACGTTCGACCGGGGAGCTGTGTTTT | CASSPRRSTGELCF
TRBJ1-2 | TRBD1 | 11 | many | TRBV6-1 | TGTGCCAGCAGTCGACAGGGCCGCTACACCTTC | CASSRQGRYTF
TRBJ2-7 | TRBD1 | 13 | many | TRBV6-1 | TGTGCAGCCGGGGACAGGCGTCGGTACGAGCAGTACTTC | CAAGDRRRYEQYF
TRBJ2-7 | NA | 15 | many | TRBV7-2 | TGTGCCAGCAGCTCCCTTCGGAGACCGTCCTACGAGCAGTACTTC | CASSSLRRPSYEQYF
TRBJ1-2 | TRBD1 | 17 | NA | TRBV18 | TGTGCCAGCTCACCCAACCAGGGACAGGGAATTGAGGAGGGCTACACCTTC | CASSPNQGQGIEEGYTF
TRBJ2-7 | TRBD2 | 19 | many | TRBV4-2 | TGTGCCAGCAGCCAGAGGGGCAGCGGCTGGACTAGCGGATCATACGAGCAGTACTTC | CASSQRGSGWTSGSYEQYF
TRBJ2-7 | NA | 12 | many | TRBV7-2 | TGTGCCAGCAGCTTAGGGTTCCACGAGCAGTACTTC | CASSLGFHEQYF
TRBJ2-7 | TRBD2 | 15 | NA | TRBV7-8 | TGTGCCAGCAGCCCGATAGCGGGAGGGCCGTACGAGCAGTACTTC | CASSPIAGGPYEQYF
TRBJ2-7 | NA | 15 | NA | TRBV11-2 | TGTGCCAGCAGCTCTTACTCGGACAGCTCCTACGAGCAGTACTTC | CASSSYSDSSYEQYF
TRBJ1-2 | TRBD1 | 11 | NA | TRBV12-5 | TGTGCTAGTGGTTTGGGGGACAGACCTTCCTTC | CASGLGDRPSF
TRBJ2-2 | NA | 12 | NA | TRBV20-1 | TGCAGTGCTAGAGACGTCCCCGGGGAGCTGTTTTTT | CSARDVPGELFF
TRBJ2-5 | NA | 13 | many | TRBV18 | TGTGCCAGCTCACGAGGGGAAAGAGAGACCCAGTACTTC | CASSRGERETQYF
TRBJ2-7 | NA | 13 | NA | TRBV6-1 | TGTGCCAGCAGACATACGGGGACCGGGTCGCAGTACTTC | CASRHTGTGSQYF
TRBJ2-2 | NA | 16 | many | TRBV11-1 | TGTGCCAGCAGCCCTCGGAGTTCGCGGGACACCGGGGAGCTGTTTTTT | CASSPRSSRDTGELFF
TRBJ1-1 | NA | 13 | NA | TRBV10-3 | TGTGCCCCTTTCCACGACCGAGAGACTGAAGCTTTCTTT | CAPFHDRETEAFF
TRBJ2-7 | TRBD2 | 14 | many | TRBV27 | TGTGCCAGCAGTCCGTGGGAGGGACGGGTCGAGCAGTACTTC | CASSPWEGRVEQYF
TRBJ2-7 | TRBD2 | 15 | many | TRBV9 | TGTGCCAGCAGCCCCCCGGGACTAGCGGGTCTCGAGCAGTACTTC | CASSPPGLAGLEQYF
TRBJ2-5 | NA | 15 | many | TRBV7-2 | TGTGCCAGCAGTCCTTTAGTAGGTATCCAAGAGACCCAGTACTTC | CASSPLVGIQETQYF
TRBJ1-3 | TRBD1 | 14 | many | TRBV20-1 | TGCAGTGCTAGACTACAGGGGGTTGGAAACACCATATATTTT | CSARLQGVGNTIYF
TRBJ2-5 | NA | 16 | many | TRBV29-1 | TGCAGCGTTGAACCGCCCAACCCTGAAGGGGAAGAGACCCAGTACTTC | CSVEPPNPEGEETQYF
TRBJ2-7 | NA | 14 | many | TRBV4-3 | TGCGCCAGCAGCCAAGAAGTAGGAGGCTACGAGCAGTACTTC | CASSQEVGGYEQYF
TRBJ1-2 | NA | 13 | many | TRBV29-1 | TGCAGCGCCCGACAGGTCCTTAACTATGGCTACACCTTC | CSARQVLNYGYTF